The TCR beta chain described here comes from a study of blood T cells in healthy people across ages. This CDR3 is built from 15 residues. Germline V gene data show CDR1 as SGHTA and CDR2 as FQGNSA. Points on this clonotype: Relative to the germline gene, one junction end is altered; a read error may explain this.

Alongside a J-beta primer mix, a sample-barcoded 5' primer served in a second PCR lasting about 6 to 12 cycles. TCRdb independently ran MiXCR on the 5' RACE reads; one entry per CDR3 protein. The table records 780,000 or so distinct CDR3 sequences, more than 50% of them present only once. What was sequenced was blood. The sequence was obtained from a man in his forties in good health. This sequence joins TRBV7-2 and TRBJ2-1; no firm D call. This CDR3 is CASSLRAISHNEQFF. CDR3 nucleotide sequence: TGTGCCAGCAGCTTAAGGGCTATCTCCCACAATGAGCAGTTCTTC.